This T cell receptor (beta chain) was obtained from a study of PD-L1 blockade in urothelial cancer. At the level of the study: Of roughly 31 patients, fewer than 27 were males with bladder-origin urothelial cancer.

Study-level points and caveats: It was durable-benefit patients whose tumor-associated blood clones expanded more at 3 weeks.

Note on this clone: Its antigen is unknown.

Time point defined: pretreatment peripheral blood. Each PCR had synthetic TCR analog templates added to it as a spike-in. Sequencing was performed with immunoSEQ multiplex PCR; in TCRdb, only in-frame clones are kept and a portion is missing. In the table there are some 57,000 clones, about 80% of which are singletons. Trimming pared 2 bases from V and 4 bases from J, leaving 12 bases between. Germline loops: CDR1 SEHNR, CDR2 FQNEAQ (reference sequence). This CDR3 contains 15 residues. This specimen consisted of PBMCs, obtained around atezolizumab (anti-PD-L1) treatment. The sequence derives from a man aged 45-65 years with urothelial cancer. The rearrangement joins TRBV7-9 to TRBJ2-1; TRBD1 might be the D (5 bases). CDR3 DNA sequence: TGTGCCAGCAGCTTACCAGGGCGGAATTACAATGAGCAGTTCTTC. It codes for CASSLPGRNYNEQFF.